The 31 T cell receptor beta chains presented below share a single source sample, sequenced in a study of T cell responses to AZD1222 COVID-19 vaccine. Data came from immunoSEQ multiplex PCR; TCRdb stores just in-frame clones and leaves some out. The repertoire has under 150,000 clones, 80% to 95% of them found once; the top ten carry approximately 2.1%. The sample was peripheral blood, taken 28 days after the second AZD1222 dose. The receptor source for this set is an adult who received the AZD1222 COVID-19 vaccine.

The gene calls are TRBV4-1 and TRBJ1-2, with D uncertain. The CDR3 is made up of 12 amino acids. Trimming took off 0 bases at V and 5 bases at J, with 4 bases between the two ends. Germline V gives CDR1 MGHRA, CDR2 YSYEKL. The CDR3 nucleotides are TGCGCCAGCAGCCAAGAAACGTATGGCTACACCTTC. This translates into CASSQETYGYTF.

The chain is built from TRBV19 and TRBJ1-1, with 10 bases identical to TRBD1. The junction had 7 bases not matched to a gene; V was cut back by 4 bases and J by 5 bases. Germline loops: CDR1 LNHDA, CDR2 SQIVND (reference sequence). This CDR3 comprises 15 residues. CDR3 loop: CASSTGTGVRTEAFF. DNA of the CDR3: TGTGCCAGTAGTACAGGGACAGGGGTCAGAACTGAAGCTTTCTTT.

There are a few counts of this clone. The chain recombines TRBV7-3 with TRBJ1-5, with 9 bases lining up with TRBD1. The length of the CDR3 is 14 residues. Trimming at V came to 6 bases and at J to 5 bases, leaving 5 bases not matched to a gene. In germline, CDR1 is SGHTA, CDR2 FQGTGA. CDR3 amino acids: CASSNRGQDQPQHF. CDR3 in DNA: TGTGCCAGCAGTAACAGGGGGCAGGATCAGCCCCAGCATTTT. Together with reference TRBV7-3 and TRBJ1-5, the CDR3 gives the full variable domain: GAGVSQTPSNKVTEKGKYVELRCDPISGHTALYWYRQSLGQGPEFLIYFQGTGAADDSGLPNDRFFAVRPEGSVSTLKIQRTERGDSAVYLCASSNRGQDQPQHFGDGTRLSIL.

This clone has a handful of counts. J is TRBJ1-1 and V is TRBV27, with D unclear. CDR1 MNHEY and CDR2 SMNVEV come from the germline V gene (reference sequence). V lost 6 bases and J lost 1, with 12 bases in between. This CDR3 has 14 residues. CDR3 amino acids: CASRVEGRNTEAFF. The CDR3 coding sequence is TGTGCCAGCAGGGTCGAGGGTCGGAACACTGAAGCTTTCTTT.

V gene TRBV29-1 combines with J gene TRBJ1-4, with D possibly TRBD1 on 5 matching bases. CDR3 size: 13 residues. Trimming took off 7 bases at V and 7 bases at J, with 16 bases between the two ends. Per germline, CDR1 SQVTM and CDR2 ANQGSEA. The DNA for the CDR3 is TGCAGCGGGTTGGACACCCCTGGTGAAAAACTGTTTTTT. Protein product: CSGLDTPGEKLFF.

V and J are TRBV29-1 and TRBJ1-1, with D maybe TRBD1 (5 bases). This CDR3 spans 13 amino acids. Trimming left V 8 bases short and J 0 bases short, with 13 bases between. Germline V gene data show CDR1 as SQVTM and CDR2 as ANQGSEA. As DNA, the CDR3 is TGCAGCACCAGACAGCCTCTGAACACTGAAGCTTTCTTT. As protein: CSTRQPLNTEAFF.

The chain links TRBV15 to TRBJ1-1, with a possible D match to TRBD1 (6 bases). The germline V gene encodes CDR1 LNHNV and CDR2 YYDKDF (reference sequence). V shed 0 bases and J shed 3 bases, with 17 bases lying between them. This CDR3 is 17 amino acids long. The CDR3 DNA reads TGTGCCACCAGCAGAGATCCCCCGGGGCAGGGGTACACTGAAGCTTTCTTT. As protein: CATSRDPPGQGYTEAFF.

The chain is built from TRBV18 and TRBJ1-4, with D unresolved. V lost 3 bases to trimming and J lost 8 bases, with 16 bases between them. This CDR3 is 15 amino acids long. The V gene's germline CDR1 is KGHSH and CDR2 LQKENI. The CDR3 DNA sequence: TGTGCCAGCTCACCCGCCCGGAATTCGCGGGAAAAACTGTTTTTT. This gives the protein CASSPARNSREKLFF.

J is TRBJ2-3 and V is TRBV7-2; D call uncertain. The CDR3 consists of 14 residues. Deletions cut 5 bases from V and 1 base from J, with 10 bases between. Germline CDR1 reads SGHTA; CDR2 reads FQGNSA. The DNA of the CDR3 is TGTGCCAGCAGCCCACAACCGGGCACAGATACGCAGTATTTT. This encodes CASSPQPGTDTQYF. Looking up the rest from reference TRBV7-2 and TRBJ2-3 gives the full variable domain: GAGVSQSPSNKVTEKGKDVELRCDPISGHTALYWYRQSLGQGLEFLIYFQGNSAPDKSGLPSDRFSAERTGGSVSTLTIQRTQQEDSAVYLCASSPQPGTDTQYFGPGTRLTVL.

The chain combines TRBV19 with TRBJ2-7; 12 nucleotides match TRBD2. CDR1 LNHDA and CDR2 SQIVND come from the germline V gene (reference sequence). There are 15 residues in the CDR3. The V and J ends lost 4 bases and 6 bases, in that order; junction bases with no gene match: 7. CDR3 sequence: CASSTRLAGASEQYF. Here the CDR3 DNA reads TGTGCCAGTAGTACCCGACTAGCGGGGGCTAGCGAGCAGTACTTC. Variable domain in full (rest from reference TRBV19 and TRBJ2-7): DGGITQSPKYLFRKEGQNVTLSCEQNLNHDAMYWYRQDPGQGLRLIYYSQIVNDFQKGDIAEGYSVSREKKESFPLTVTSAQKNPTAFYLCASSTRLAGASEQYFGPGTRLTVT.

The rearrangement uses TRBV24-1 and TRBJ2-1; no firm D call. CDR1 and CDR2 (germline): KGHDR, SFDVKD. V lost 3 bases, J lost 0 bases, and 11 bases lay in between. CDR3 length: 16 amino acids. The CDR3 nucleotides read TGTGCCACCAGTGATCCCAACCCTATCTCCTACAATGAGCAGTTCTTC. Its protein is CATSDPNPISYNEQFF.

The chain is built from TRBV5-4 and TRBJ1-1; 7 bases align to TRBD1. Germline assignment: CDR1 SGHNT and CDR2 YYREEE (reference sequence). V was clipped by 4 bases and J by 8 bases; unmatched bases: 5. This CDR3 contains 12 residues. The CDR3: CASSPRTGEAFF. The CDR3 DNA reads as TGTGCCAGCAGCCCGCGGACAGGCGAAGCTTTCTTT.

The chain is built from TRBV18 and TRBJ1-4; weak D call: TRBD1 (6 bases). This CDR3 is 15 amino acids long. Germline V CDR1 and CDR2: KGHSH, LQKENI. Trimming removed 3 bases at V and 7 bases at J, with 15 bases between. CDR3 loop: CASSPQGSVGEKLFF. As DNA, the CDR3 is TGTGCCAGCTCACCGCAGGGGAGTGTCGGTGAAAAACTGTTTTTT.

The chain is built from TRBV2 and TRBJ1-1; the D gene is possibly TRBD1 (5 bases). V was cut by 4 bases and J by 1 base, with 10 bases left in between. Germline loops: CDR1 SNHLY, CDR2 FYNNEI. The CDR3 consists of 14 residues. For the CDR3, the DNA is TGTGCCAGCAGTGGTAACAGGCAGAACACTGAAGCTTTCTTT. It yields the protein CASSGNRQNTEAFF.

The chain carries TRBV11-3 and TRBJ2-1, with D unresolved. The CDR3 runs to 11 residues. The ends were cut back, 3 bases at V and 15 bases at J, with 12 bases in the middle. Germline loops: CDR1 SGHNT, CDR2 YENEEA. The DNA for the CDR3 is TGTGCCAGCAGCTTTAGTACTACACGGTTCTTC. It is translated as CASSFSTTRFF.

The chain combines TRBV30 with TRBJ2-3; D is undetermined. The CDR3 length is 13 residues. Germline V CDR1 and CDR2: GTSNPN, SVGIG (reference sequence). The V end was cut by 8 bases, the J end by 2 bases, with 14 bases between. The CDR3 nucleotides read TGTGCCCGCTTGGGGTTGAACACAGATACGCAGTATTTT. Protein: CARLGLNTDTQYF.

This chain joins TRBV2 and TRBJ2-1; no clear D. The germline CDR1 and CDR2 sequences are SNHLY and FYNNEI. V was trimmed by 4 bases and J by 0 bases, leaving 10 bases between them. CDR3 size: 15 residues. The CDR3 region is CASSVAESSYNEQFF. CDR3 DNA sequence: TGTGCCAGCAGTGTGGCGGAGAGCTCCTACAATGAGCAGTTCTTC. Filled out from reference TRBV2 and TRBJ2-1, the complete variable domain reads EPEVTQTPSHQVTQMGQEVILRCVPISNHLYFYWYRQILGQKVEFLVSFYNNEISEKSEIFDDQFSVERPDGSNFTLKIRSTKLEDSAMYFCASSVAESSYNEQFFGPGTRLTVL.

This clone was recorded only once. This chain links TRBV3-1 (or the pseudogene TRBV3-2) with TRBJ1-1; D remains unclear. Trimming cost V 2 bases and J 4 bases, with 5 bases left between them. Germline CDR1 LGHDT, CDR2 YNNKEL (reference sequence). This CDR3 comprises 12 residues. CDR3 residues: CASSQRPTEAFF. CDR3 sequence (DNA): TGTGCCAGCAGCCAACGACCCACTGAAGCTTTCTTT.

V and J are TRBV7-2 and TRBJ2-7; 7 bases match TRBD2. The CDR3 loop spans 13 amino acids. The germline V gene encodes CDR1 SGHTA and CDR2 FQGNSA. The CDR3 coding sequence is TGTGCCAGCAGCTTAGTGTGGCTAGCGGAGCAGTGCGTC. As protein: CASSLVWLAEQCV.

The chain joins TRBV5-6 to TRBJ2-7; 7 bases agree with TRBD1. Germline V gene sequence: CDR1 SGHDT, CDR2 YYEEEE. Trimming took 4 bases from V and 2 from J; bases not matched to a gene: 3. This CDR3 region has 13 residues. CDR3 DNA sequence: TGTGCCAGCAGCAGGGGGCAACCCTACGAGCAGTACTTC. Amino acids: CASSRGQPYEQYF.

The chain carries TRBV4-3 and TRBJ2-5; 9 positions match TRBD1. Germline CDR1 is LGHNA and CDR2 is YSLEER. The CDR3 sequence is 17 residues long. V shed 3 bases and J 1 base; nucleotides not matched to a gene: 9. CDR3 loop: CASSQEGTGSPQETQYF. In DNA form, the CDR3 reads TGCGCCAGCAGCCAGGAGGGGACAGGGTCCCCCCAAGAGACCCAGTACTTC.

The chain is built from TRBV4-3 and TRBJ1-2; D not certain. Trimming left V 0 bases short and J 6 bases short, with 14 bases between. The germline CDR1 and CDR2 sequences are LGHNA and YSLEER. This CDR3 has 15 residues. CDR3 DNA: TGCGCCAGCAGCCAAGATATAGGGATTCCAAATGGCTACACCTTC. This encodes CASSQDIGIPNGYTF.

This sequence joins TRBV12-3 or TRBV12-4 and TRBJ1-2, with D possibly matching TRBD1 (5 bases). This CDR3 region has 12 residues. The V gene lost 6 bases and the J gene lost 6 bases, with 11 bases spanning the gap. CDR3 sequence: CASSQGRDGYTF. For the CDR3, the DNA is TGTGCCAGCAGCCAGGGCCGGGATGGCTACACCTTC.

This clone was detected once. The chain is built from TRBV25-1 and TRBJ1-4; D is unresolved. This CDR3 region has 14 residues. Germline values: CDR1 MGHDK, CDR2 SYGVNS. The germline V and J ends were trimmed by 6 bases and 0 bases, with 8 bases remaining between them. The CDR3 region has the DNA TGTGCCAGCAGCCTCGTTGCAACTAATGAAAAACTGTTTTTT. This encodes CASSLVATNEKLFF.

The chain joins TRBV6-5 to TRBJ1-2; D gene ambiguous. The CDR3 has 14 residues. In germline, CDR1 is MNHEY, CDR2 SVGAGI. The V and J ends lost 6 bases and 2 bases respectively, with 13 bases between them. CDR3 protein: CASRNTGINYGYTF. The CDR3 region has the DNA TGTGCCAGCAGAAATACCGGGATCAACTATGGCTACACCTTC.

The chain combines TRBV5-1 with TRBJ2-3; D is unresolved. Trimming stripped 4 bases from V and 2 bases from J, with 14 bases between. The CDR3 runs 15 residues. Germline CDR1 and CDR2: SGHRS and YFSETQ. CDR3 in amino acids: CASSIGSHHTDTQYF. CDR3 in DNA: TGCGCCAGCAGCATCGGATCCCACCACACAGATACGCAGTATTTT. Full variable domain (rest looked up from reference TRBV5-1 and TRBJ2-3): KAGVTQTPRYLIKTRGQQVTLSCSPISGHRSVSWYQQTPGQGLQFLFEYFSETQRNKGNFPGRFSGRQFSNSRSEMNVSTLELGDSALYLCASSIGSHHTDTQYFGPGTRLTVL.

The J gene is TRBJ1-1, the V gene TRBV27; TRBD1 might be the D (6 bases). The CDR3 totals 13 residues. V lost 5 bases to trimming and J lost 5 bases, with 12 bases between them. CDR1 MNHEY and CDR2 SMNVEV come from the germline V gene (reference sequence). The CDR3: CASSIYRETEAFF. CDR3 nucleotides: TGTGCCAGCAGTATCTACAGGGAAACTGAAGCTTTCTTT.

This sequence joins TRBV5-8 and TRBJ2-7; D is unclear. V was clipped by 4 bases and J by 12 bases, with 14 bases between them. The CDR3 loop spans 11 amino acids. Looked up from germline, CDR1 is SGHTS and CDR2 is YDEGEE. The CDR3 loop is CASSLLLKTYF. DNA for the CDR3: TGTGCCAGCAGCCTTCTCTTGAAAACGTACTTC.

The chain has TRBV4-1 and TRBJ1-2, with D possibly matching TRBD1 (5 bases). V lost 5 bases and J 4 bases, leaving 11 bases between the germline ends. CDR1 and CDR2 from the germline V gene are MGHRA and YSYEKL. The CDR3 has 13 amino acids. CDR3 nucleotide sequence: TGCGCCAGCAGCTCCCCAGGGATCTATGGCTACACCTTC. This sequence encodes CASSSPGIYGYTF.

The V and J genes are TRBV10-3 and TRBJ1-1; TRBD1 matches 7 bases. This CDR3 comprises 14 residues. With 6 bases clipped from V and 0 bases from J, the junction kept 4 bases outside the gene matches. Germline V gives CDR1 ENHRY, CDR2 SYGVKD. CDR3 DNA: TGTGCCATCAGGACGGACAGGATGAACACTGAAGCTTTCTTT. Its translation: CAIRTDRMNTEAFF.

The CDR3 nucleotides are TGTGCCAGTAGGAAAACAGGGGGAGATTCACCCCTCCACTTT. Encoded protein: CASRKTGGDSPLHF. This chain uses TRBV6-5 with TRBJ1-6, with 8 positions matching TRBD1. V gave up 9 bases and J gave up 8 bases; unmatched junction bases: 9. Germline CDR1 MNHEY, CDR2 SVGAGI. The CDR3 spans 14 residues.